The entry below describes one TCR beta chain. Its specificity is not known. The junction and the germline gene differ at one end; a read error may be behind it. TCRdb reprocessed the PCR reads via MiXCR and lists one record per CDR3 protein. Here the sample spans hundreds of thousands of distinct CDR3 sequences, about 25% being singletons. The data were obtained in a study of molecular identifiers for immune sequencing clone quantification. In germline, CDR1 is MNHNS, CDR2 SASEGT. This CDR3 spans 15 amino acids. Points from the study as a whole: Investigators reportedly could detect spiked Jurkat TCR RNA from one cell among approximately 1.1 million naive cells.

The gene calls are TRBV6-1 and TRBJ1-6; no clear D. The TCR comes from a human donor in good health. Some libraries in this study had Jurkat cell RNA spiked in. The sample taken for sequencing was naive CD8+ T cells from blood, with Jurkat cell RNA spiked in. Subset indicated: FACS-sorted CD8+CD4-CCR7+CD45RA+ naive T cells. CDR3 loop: CASSEWAAGVSPFHF. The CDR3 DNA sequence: TGTGCCAGCAGTGAATGGGCAGCCGGAGTTTCACCCTTCCACTTT.